These 21 T cell receptor beta chains were all obtained from the same sample, sequenced in a study of CD8 T cells in Susac syndrome. The RNA, about 0.5 to 1 ug, was put through reverse transcription using random hexamers. TCRdb itself ran the immunoSEQ multiplex PCR reads through MiXCR, one entry per CDR3 protein. The sample shows more than 85,000 distinct CDR3 sequences, roughly 97% of them seen only once. Sequences were obtained from CD4+ T cells from PBMCs. The receptors stem from a human donor in good health.

This chain links TRBV4-2 with TRBJ2-3; tentatively, D is TRBD1 (5 bases). The CDR3 runs to 16 residues. V lost 0 bases, J lost 6 bases, and 16 bases lay in between. CDR1 LGHNA and CDR2 YNFKEQ come from the germline V gene. This chain's CDR3 is CASSQDTGATRDTQYF. The DNA of the CDR3 is TGTGCCAGCAGCCAAGATACAGGAGCGACCCGGGATACGCAGTATTTT.

This clonotype was recorded only once. V and J are TRBV4-3 and TRBJ1-2; no clear D. Looked up from germline, CDR1 is LGHNA and CDR2 is YSLEER. V was pared by 2 bases and J by 5 bases, with 9 bases between. The CDR3 contains 13 residues. The CDR3 region is CASSQSVGYGYTF. The CDR3 DNA sequence: TGCGCCAGCAGCCAATCAGTGGGTTATGGCTACACCTTC.

This clonotype was recorded once. This chain uses TRBV5-1 with TRBJ2-5; 9 nucleotides match TRBD1. This CDR3 region has 16 residues. In germline, CDR1 is SGHRS, CDR2 YFSETQ. J was trimmed by 1 base and V by 1 base; bases with no gene match: 5. The CDR3, as DNA: TGCGCCAGCAGCTTGTCCGGGACAGGGATCCAAGAGACCCAGTACTTC. Translation gives CASSLSGTGIQETQYF.

The chain links TRBV4-2 to TRBJ2-5; 8 positions agree with TRBD1. After removal of 4 bases from V and 5 bases from J, the junction contained 6 bases not matched to a gene. The CDR3 totals 14 residues. Germline assignment: CDR1 LGHNA and CDR2 YNFKEQ. The DNA for the CDR3 is TGTGCCAGCAGCCCGGGGACAGGTGGGGAGACCCAGTACTTC. This encodes CASSPGTGGETQYF.

This clonotype was seen once. The J gene is TRBJ1-1, the V gene TRBV5-1; no reliable D call. V was shortened by 4 bases and J by 0 bases, with 16 bases between the two germline ends. The CDR3 loop spans 16 amino acids. The germline CDR1 and CDR2 sequences are SGHRS and YFSETQ. The CDR3 region is CASSPIGPWMNTEAFF. The CDR3 bases are TGCGCCAGCAGCCCTATCGGCCCGTGGATGAACACTGAAGCTTTCTTT.

The chain recombines TRBV12-3 or TRBV12-4 with TRBJ2-2, with TRBD2 as a possible D gene (5 bases). V dropped 4 bases and J dropped 4 bases, with 10 bases sitting between them. This CDR3 is built from 14 residues. The CDR3 DNA reads as TGTGCCAGCAGTTCGGACTTGAGCACCGGGGAGCTGTTTTTT. This encodes CASSSDLSTGELFF.

The chain links TRBV7-9 to TRBJ2-3; TRBD1 agrees at 8 bases. J was trimmed by 2 bases and V by 0 bases; bases with no gene match: 1. There are 15 residues in the CDR3. Germline loops: CDR1 SEHNR, CDR2 FQNEAQ (reference sequence). In DNA form, the CDR3 reads TGTGCCAGCAGCTTAGCGGGACAGGCCACAGATACGCAGTATTTT. Protein: CASSLAGQATDTQYF.

The chain recombines TRBV29-1 with TRBJ2-7, with 10 bases aligning to TRBD2. Germline trimming cut 7 bases from V and 4 bases from J; bases unmatched to any gene: 7. Germline V gene lookup returns CDR1 SQVTM and CDR2 ANQGSEA. The CDR3 has 13 residues. The CDR3 spells CSAGSGRSYEQYF. For the CDR3, the DNA is TGCAGCGCGGGTAGCGGGAGGTCTTACGAGCAGTACTTC.

The J gene is TRBJ1-5, the V gene TRBV3-1; 8 bases map to TRBD1. J lost 0 bases, V lost 1 base, and 2 bases had no gene match. The CDR3 has 16 amino acids. CDR1 and CDR2 from the germline V gene are LGHDT and YNNKEL (reference sequence). The CDR3: CASSQGTGYSNQPQHF. CDR3 in DNA: TGTGCCAGCAGCCAAGGGACAGGGTATAGCAATCAGCCCCAGCATTTT.

The rearrangement uses TRBV27 and TRBJ1-1; 8 nucleotides align to TRBD1. Germline lookup yields CDR1 MNHEY and CDR2 SMNVEV (reference sequence). Trimming cost V 6 bases and J 4 bases; bases outside gene matches: 7. The CDR3 loop spans 14 amino acids. CDR3 residues: CASRKDREFTEAFF. The CDR3 DNA sequence: TGTGCCAGCAGGAAGGACAGGGAGTTCACTGAAGCTTTCTTT.

The chain joins TRBV7-2 to TRBJ1-5, with a possible D match to TRBD1 (5 bases). Per the germline V gene, CDR1 is SGHTA and CDR2 is FQGNSA. V was cut by 6 bases and J by 3 bases, with 15 bases left in between. This CDR3 is 15 amino acids long. CDR3 amino acids: CASSRDSSTNQPQHF. CDR3 coding DNA: TGTGCCAGCAGTAGAGACAGCAGTACCAATCAGCCCCAGCATTTT.

The CDR3 is CASSQSFGIRVYEQYF. Written as DNA, the CDR3 is TGCGCCAGCAGTCAAAGTTTTGGGATACGGGTCTACGAGCAGTACTTC. The chain has TRBV23-1 and TRBJ2-7; D is unresolved. TRBV23-1 is placed among ORFs of uncertain function. This CDR3 is built from 16 residues. The germline V and J ends were trimmed by 2 bases and 3 bases, with 17 bases remaining between them.

The V call is TRBV4-3, the J call TRBJ2-7, with D possibly being TRBD2 (5 bases). The V and J ends lost 3 bases and 5 bases respectively, with 11 bases between them. The CDR3 sequence is 13 residues long. CDR1 is LGHNA, CDR2 YSLEER, per germline. In DNA form, the CDR3 reads TGCGCCAGCAGCCAGATCGGAGCGGACGAGCAGTACTTC. This translates into CASSQIGADEQYF.

This chain joins TRBV7-9 and TRBJ2-7, with a weak D call TRBD1 (5 bases). V lost 7 bases to trimming and J lost 6 bases, with 16 bases between them. The CDR3 runs 13 residues. The germline CDR1 and CDR2 sequences are SEHNR and FQNEAQ (reference sequence). CDR3 bases: TGTGCCAGCACTCCCAGGGCTAAGGTCGAGCAGTACTTC. This sequence encodes CASTPRAKVEQYF.

This chain uses TRBV5-4 with TRBJ2-7; D might be TRBD2 (6 bases). With 5 bases removed from V and 5 bases from J, the gap between germline ends came to 17 bases. The CDR3 contains 14 residues. Germline assignment: CDR1 SGHNT and CDR2 YYREEE (reference sequence). The CDR3 DNA reads TGTGCCAGCAGTACAGCGGGCGGAGGGGACGAGCAGTACTTC. Residues: CASSTAGGGDEQYF.

The V call is TRBV6-5, the J call TRBJ2-7; 10 nucleotides align to TRBD1. V trimming: 10 bases; J trimming: 1 base; junction bases outside the gene matches: 7. CDR3 size: 14 residues. Germline V gene lookup returns CDR1 MNHEY and CDR2 SVGAGI. CDR3 sequence (DNA): TGTGCCACCCGGGACAGGGGTCTTTCCTACGAGCAGTACTTC. This sequence encodes CATRDRGLSYEQYF.

This chain connects TRBV24-1 to TRBJ2-3, with D uncertain. Per germline, CDR1 KGHDR and CDR2 SFDVKD. This CDR3 spans 12 amino acids. V lost 2 bases to trimming and J lost 2 bases, with 1 base between them. The CDR3 region is CATSDYTDTQYF. The CDR3 bases are TGTGCCACCAGTGATTACACAGATACGCAGTATTTT.

The rearrangement links TRBV3-1 to TRBJ1-6, with D possibly TRBD1 on 5 matching bases. Germline CDR1 LGHDT, CDR2 YNNKEL (reference sequence). This CDR3 has 13 residues. The V end was cut by 3 bases, the J end by 7 bases, with 7 bases between. CDR3 loop: CASSHGGNSPLHF. The CDR3 DNA follows: TGTGCCAGCAGCCATGGGGGGAATTCACCCCTCCACTTT.

The genes are TRBV20-1 and TRBJ2-5; 11 bases match TRBD2. V was clipped by 5 bases and J by 10 bases; unmatched bases: 9. The CDR3 is made up of 13 amino acids. Germline CDR1 DFQATT, CDR2 SNEGSKA (reference sequence). CDR3 sequence (DNA): TGCAGTGCTTCCGGGACTAGCGGCGGGAGCCAGTACTTC. Its protein is CSASGTSGGSQYF.

V is TRBV7-2 and J is TRBJ2-4, with 11 bases lining up with TRBD1. Germline loops: CDR1 SGHTA, CDR2 FQGNSA. The CDR3 totals 13 residues. Trimming cost V 5 bases and J 9 bases; bases outside gene matches: 3. In DNA form, the CDR3 reads TGTGCCAGCAGCGCGGGACAGGGGGGCATTCAGTACTTC. Translated: CASSAGQGGIQYF.

This clonotype was seen a handful of times. The chain has TRBV2 and TRBJ2-3; no definite D call. Germline CDR1 SNHLY, CDR2 FYNNEI. The length of the CDR3 is 11 residues. Between the trimmed V and J ends, which lost 4 bases and 4 bases, there was a span of 3 bases. The CDR3 DNA follows: TGTGCCAGCAGTGCGTCAGATACGCAGTATTTT. This gives the protein CASSASDTQYF.